The 31 T cell receptor beta chains in this list originate from one sample, sequenced in a study of T cells in Graves' hyperthyroidism and ophthalmopathy. What was amplified from RNA transcripts were TCR beta CDR3 regions. A first-round RT-PCR of the TCR CDR3 used the HTBI primer set. TCRdb reprocessed the multiplex PCR reads via MiXCR and lists one record per CDR3 protein. The sample holds fewer than 350,000 distinct CDR3 sequences, roughly an eighth seen once. The sample consisted of blood. The receptors come from a woman between 35 and 50 years old with Graves' hyperthyroidism.

This clonotype was picked up many times. This chain connects TRBV5-1 to TRBJ2-7; 8 nucleotides align to TRBD1. Germline trimming cut 3 bases from V and 3 bases from J; bases unmatched to any gene: 8. Germline CDR1 reads SGHRS; CDR2 reads YFSETQ. The CDR3 sequence is 15 residues long. CDR3 protein: CASSYAGGADYEQYF. The CDR3 DNA follows: TGCGCCAGCAGCTACGCAGGGGGCGCAGACTACGAGCAGTACTTC.

This clonotype was detected once. The chain carries TRBV6-1 and TRBJ1-1, with a possible D match to TRBD1 (5 bases). The V and J ends lost 6 bases and 1 base respectively, with 15 bases between them. CDR3 length: 15 residues. The germline CDR1 and CDR2 sequences are MNHNS and SASEGT. In DNA, the CDR3 is TGTGCCAGCAGACCTTGGGGACTTCGGAACACTGAAGCTTTCTTT. Its translation: CASRPWGLRNTEAFF.

Ten or more counts support this clonotype. The J gene is TRBJ1-1, the V gene TRBV24-1; possibly TRBD1 for D (6 bases). Germline V lookup: CDR1 KGHDR, CDR2 SFDVKD. Trimming took 2 bases from V and 5 from J, leaving 14 bases between them. This CDR3 comprises 15 residues. CDR3 loop: CATSDSRQALTEAFF. CDR3 DNA sequence: TGTGCCACCAGTGATTCCCGACAGGCTCTAACTGAAGCTTTCTTT.

The chain joins TRBV7-3 to TRBJ2-1; D remains unclear. The ends were cut back, 2 bases at V and 9 bases at J, with 17 bases in the middle. CDR3 length: 15 amino acids. Germline CDR1 reads SGHTA; CDR2 reads FQGTGA. The CDR3: CASSLGLESGSEQFF. CDR3 nucleotides: TGTGCCAGCAGCTTAGGCCTAGAAAGTGGTAGTGAGCAGTTCTTC.

The chain combines TRBV13 with TRBJ1-4; tentative D call: TRBD1 (6 bases). Looked up from germline, CDR1 is PRHDT and CDR2 is FYEKMQ (reference sequence). The CDR3 runs to 17 residues. With 4 bases removed from V and 0 bases from J, the gap between germline ends came to 15 bases. CDR3 region: CASSWGGAEATNEKLFF. In nucleotides, the CDR3 is TGTGCCAGCAGCTGGGGGGGGGCCGAAGCAACTAATGAAAAACTGTTTTTT. The full variable domain, with the rest looked up from reference TRBV13 and TRBJ1-4, is AAGVIQSPRHLIKEKRETATLKCYPIPRHDTVYWYQQGPGQDPQFLISFYEKMQSDKGSIPDRFSAQQFSDYHSELNMSSLELGDSALYFCASSWGGAEATNEKLFFGSGTQLSVL.

This clonotype was seen many times. The V gene is TRBV30, the J gene TRBJ1-4; D gene uncertain. This CDR3 comprises 15 residues. V was shortened by 0 bases and J by 4 bases, with 12 bases between the two germline ends. CDR1 and CDR2 (germline): GTSNPN, SVGIG (reference sequence). The chain's CDR3 is CAWSVRQPHNEKLFF. The CDR3 nucleotides read TGTGCCTGGAGTGTAAGGCAGCCTCATAATGAAAAACTGTTTTTT.

This clonotype was counted at least ten times. The V and J genes are TRBV12-3 or TRBV12-4 and TRBJ1-6; no definite D call. The CDR3 spans 15 residues. The ends were cut back, 6 bases at V and 12 bases at J, with 21 bases in the middle. CDR3 nucleotide sequence: TGTGCCAGCAGACCCGCCGGGATAAGGGATGGACCCCTCCACTTT. The encoded protein is CASRPAGIRDGPLHF.

This clonotype has at least ten counts. The chain links TRBV5-5 to TRBJ1-5; TRBD1 is a possible D gene (5 bases). This CDR3 comprises 16 residues. Trimming cost V 5 bases and J 1 base, with 16 bases left between them. Per the germline V gene, CDR1 is SGHKS and CDR2 is YYEKEE (reference sequence). The CDR3 region has the DNA TGTGCCAGCAGTCTCCTCCCGGACACCAGCAATCAGCCCCAGCATTTT. Its translation: CASSLLPDTSNQPQHF.

This chain uses TRBV6-2 or TRBV6-3 with TRBJ2-7, with TRBD1 matching 8 bases. V lost 7 bases and J lost 2; bases outside the gene matches: 7. The CDR3 spans 14 residues. The germline V gene encodes CDR1 MNHEY and CDR2 SVGEGT. The DNA of the CDR3 is TGTGCCAGCACCCGGACAGGGAGCACCTACGAGCAGTACTTC. This gives the protein CASTRTGSTYEQYF.

In this sample, this clonotype turned up many times. This chain uses TRBV28 with TRBJ2-5; TRBD2 matches 9 bases. In germline, CDR1 is MDHEN, CDR2 SYDVKM. Unmatched junction bases numbered 7, after V lost 8 bases and J lost 3 bases. The CDR3 runs to 14 residues. This chain's CDR3 is CASVHSGSEETQYF. CDR3 DNA sequence: TGTGCCAGCGTCCATAGCGGGAGCGAAGAGACCCAGTACTTC.

This clonotype was counted at least ten times. The chain employs TRBV2 and TRBJ2-3; D gene unclear. This CDR3 is built from 12 residues. Germline lookup yields CDR1 SNHLY and CDR2 FYNNEI. Between the trimmed V and J ends, which lost 6 bases and 1 base, there was a span of 5 bases. As DNA, the CDR3 is TGTGCCAGCAGCGATCGCACAGATACGCAGTATTTT. It codes for CASSDRTDTQYF. The full variable domain, completed using reference TRBV2 and TRBJ2-3, is EPEVTQTPSHQVTQMGQEVILRCVPISNHLYFYWYRQILGQKVEFLVSFYNNEISEKSEIFDDQFSVERPDGSNFTLKIRSTKLEDSAMYFCASSDRTDTQYFGPGTRLTVL.

This clonotype has a count of ten or more. The J gene is TRBJ1-4, the V gene TRBV19; maybe TRBD1 (5 bases). Germline V gene lookup returns CDR1 LNHDA and CDR2 SQIVND (reference sequence). The CDR3 runs to 16 residues. V lost 3 bases and J 2 bases, leaving 13 bases between the germline ends. In nucleotides, the CDR3 is TGTGCCAGTAGTATCGGGACCGGGGCGACTAATGAAAAACTGTTTTTT. Translating it yields CASSIGTGATNEKLFF.

This clonotype was seen many times. V gene TRBV12-5 combines with J gene TRBJ1-1, with TRBD1 matching 12 bases. The CDR3 is made up of 16 amino acids. With 8 bases clipped from V and 4 bases from J, the junction kept 11 bases outside the gene matches. Germline V gene sequence: CDR1 LGHNT, CDR2 FRNRAP. The CDR3 DNA sequence: TGTGCTAGTCTTACCGGGACAGGGGGCGTCGGCACTGAAGCTTTCTTT. Translation gives CASLTGTGGVGTEAFF.

This clonotype was detected only a few times. V is TRBV28 and J is TRBJ2-5, with 7 nucleotides matching TRBD2. The V gene's germline CDR1 is MDHEN and CDR2 SYDVKM. V lost 4 bases to trimming and J lost 5 bases; unmatched junction nucleotides: 10. The CDR3 length is 15 residues. The CDR3 protein is CASSYWGSGRETQYF. For the CDR3, the DNA is TGTGCCAGCAGTTATTGGGGATCCGGGAGGGAGACCCAGTACTTC. Full variable domain (rest looked up from reference TRBV28 and TRBJ2-5): DVKVTQSSRYLVKRTGEKVFLECVQDMDHENMFWYRQDPGLGLRLIYFSYDVKMKEKGDIPEGYSVSREKKERFSLILESASTNQTSMYLCASSYWGSGRETQYFGPGTRLLVL.

This clonotype was seen ten or more times. This chain joins TRBV2 and TRBJ1-1; D is unresolved. The V and J ends lost 6 bases and 7 bases respectively, with 15 bases between them. Germline V gene sequence: CDR1 SNHLY, CDR2 FYNNEI. This CDR3 spans 13 amino acids. DNA of the CDR3: TGTGCCAGCAGAGCCGACGGGAACGGTGAAGCTTTCTTT. Translation gives CASRADGNGEAFF. Variable domain in full (rest from reference TRBV2 and TRBJ1-1): EPEVTQTPSHQVTQMGQEVILRCVPISNHLYFYWYRQILGQKVEFLVSFYNNEISEKSEIFDDQFSVERPDGSNFTLKIRSTKLEDSAMYFCASRADGNGEAFFGQGTRLTVV.

This clonotype was recorded a few times. This chain connects TRBV6-1 to TRBJ1-2, with D possibly being TRBD1 (5 bases). This CDR3 comprises 16 residues. V gave up 5 bases and J gave up 2 bases, with 18 bases separating them. Germline V gene lookup returns CDR1 MNHNS and CDR2 SASEGT. This chain's CDR3 is CASSPPPWGVNYGYTF. CDR3 coding DNA: TGTGCCAGCAGTCCCCCTCCTTGGGGGGTCAACTATGGCTACACCTTC.

This clonotype was observed a few times. The chain has TRBV29-1 and TRBJ2-1; TRBD2 matches 15 bases. Germline trimming cut 1 base from V and 12 bases from J; bases unmatched to any gene: 4. The germline V gene encodes CDR1 SQVTM and CDR2 ANQGSEA. CDR3 length equals 14 residues. The CDR3 DNA follows: TGCAGCGTTGAAGGGGGACTAGCGGGAGGAGGGCAGTTCTTC. Protein sequence: CSVEGGLAGGGQFF.

This clonotype has at least ten counts. V is TRBV7-9 and J is TRBJ2-1, with 11 bases that match TRBD2. Germline assignment: CDR1 SEHNR and CDR2 FQNEAQ (reference sequence). This CDR3 spans 13 amino acids. V shed 8 bases and J 9 bases; nucleotides not matched to a gene: 6. The chain's CDR3 is CASLAGGGSEQFF. The CDR3 region has the DNA TGTGCCAGCCTAGCGGGAGGAGGGAGTGAGCAGTTCTTC.

V is TRBV30 and J is TRBJ1-5; TRBD1 agrees at 9 bases. Germline assignment: CDR1 GTSNPN and CDR2 SVGIG (reference sequence). This CDR3 is 14 amino acids long. V dropped 3 bases and J dropped 5; count of bases not matched to a gene: 5. CDR3 in amino acids: CAWRGQGLYQPQHF. CDR3 sequence (DNA): TGTGCCTGGAGGGGACAGGGCCTATATCAGCCCCAGCATTTT.

This clonotype was seen at least ten times. The chain has TRBV7-2 and TRBJ2-7; no firm D call. The CDR3 covers 13 residues. V was clipped by 1 base and J by 2 bases, with 6 bases between them. CDR1 and CDR2 from the germline V gene are SGHTA and FQGNSA. In nucleotides, the CDR3 is TGTGCCAGCAGCTTAGACAATACCTACGAGCAGTACTTC. This gives the protein CASSLDNTYEQYF.

Many counts were recorded for this clonotype. The CDR3 is CASSLVVTRGGNTQYF. CDR3 sequence (DNA): TGTGCCAGCAGCTTAGTCGTGACGCGGGGTGGGAATACGCAGTATTTT. This chain links TRBV7-8 with TRBJ2-3, with a weak D call TRBD2 (6 bases). Germline assignment: CDR1 SGHVS and CDR2 FQNEAQ. V was pared by 1 base and J by 7 bases, with 18 bases between. This CDR3 region has 16 residues.

The V and J genes are TRBV19 and TRBJ1-2, with a tentative D call TRBD1 (6 bases). Germline CDR1 is LNHDA and CDR2 is SQIVND (reference sequence). V lost 3 bases to trimming and J lost 5 bases, with 19 bases between them. The CDR3 sequence is 16 residues long. This CDR3 is CASSIGGTLESYGYTF. The CDR3 coding sequence is TGTGCCAGTAGTATTGGAGGGACACTAGAGTCGTATGGCTACACCTTC.

The chain recombines TRBV15 with TRBJ2-7, with 7 bases that match TRBD2. With V trimmed by 0 bases and J by 2 bases, 13 bases remained unmatched. The CDR3 sequence is 18 residues long. Germline values: CDR1 LNHNV, CDR2 YYDKDF (reference sequence). The CDR3 loop is CATSRDVGGRPIPYEQYF. The DNA for the CDR3 is TGTGCCACCAGCAGAGATGTTGGCGGGAGACCCATCCCCTACGAGCAGTACTTC.

This clonotype appeared a few times. The chain employs TRBV7-9 and TRBJ2-7; possible D gene TRBD1, 6 bases. This CDR3 is built from 14 residues. Germline V gives CDR1 SEHNR, CDR2 FQNEAQ (reference sequence). The V end lost 5 bases, the J end lost 4 bases, and 15 bases lay between the germline ends. CDR3 bases: TGTGCCAGCAGCCGACCGAACAGGGAATACGAGCAGTACTTC. It encodes CASSRPNREYEQYF.

As to this clonotype: The CDR3 end shows no conserved phenylalanine or tryptophan, and so a read error is likely. This chain links TRBV4-3 with TRBJ2-1, with TRBD2 identical over 7 bases. V lost 2 bases to trimming and J lost 0 bases; unmatched junction nucleotides: 1. Germline loops: CDR1 LGHNA, CDR2 YSLEER. There are 15 residues in the CDR3. For the CDR3, the DNA is TGCGCCAGCAGCCAATTAGCGGGCTCCTACAATGAGCAGTTCTGC. Protein product: CASSQLAGSYNEQFC.

The V and J genes are TRBV29-1 and TRBJ2-2; D is perhaps TRBD2 (5 bases). V was shortened by 0 bases and J by 5 bases, with 10 bases between the two germline ends. The CDR3 runs to 14 residues. Per the germline V gene, CDR1 is SQVTM and CDR2 is ANQGSEA. CDR3 amino acids: CSVEESPGTGELFF. CDR3 coding DNA: TGCAGCGTTGAAGAATCCCCGGGAACCGGGGAGCTGTTTTTT.

This clonotype was seen ten or more times. The chain combines TRBV20-1 with TRBJ1-1, with TRBD1 as a possible D gene (6 bases). This CDR3 region has 13 residues. Germline V gene data show CDR1 as DFQATT and CDR2 as SNEGSKA (reference sequence). The ends were cut back, 4 bases at V and 1 base at J, with 10 bases in the middle. As DNA, the CDR3 is TGCAGTGCTAATAGACAGGCGAACACTGAAGCTTTCTTT. This gives the protein CSANRQANTEAFF.

The V and J genes are TRBV14 and TRBJ2-6; D remains unclear. Trimming removed 0 bases at V and 0 bases at J, with 6 bases between. The CDR3 covers 16 residues. Germline CDR1 and CDR2: SGHDN and FVKESK. As DNA, the CDR3 is TGTGCCAGCAGCCAAGATTTTGGCTCTGGGGCCAACGTCCTGACTTTC. Its translation: CASSQDFGSGANVLTF.

This clonotype was seen a few times. V is TRBV2 and J is TRBJ2-3, with 9 bases that match TRBD2. The V segment lost 2 bases and the J segment 4 bases; nucleotides outside the gene matches: 7. The CDR3 is 16 residues long. The germline CDR1 and CDR2 sequences are SNHLY and FYNNEI. Written as DNA, the CDR3 is TGTGCCAGCAGTGAATTCCTAGCGGGAATCTCAGATACGCAGTATTTT. This translates into CASSEFLAGISDTQYF.

CDR3 in amino acids: CSARKPDRMNTGELFF. The CDR3 DNA sequence: TGCAGTGCTAGAAAGCCAGACAGGATGAACACCGGGGAGCTGTTTTTT. The V and J genes are TRBV20-1 and TRBJ2-2, with D maybe TRBD1 (6 bases). The CDR3 totals 16 residues. V gave up 2 bases and J gave up 1 base, with 14 bases separating them. Germline V gives CDR1 DFQATT, CDR2 SNEGSKA (reference sequence).

The chain joins TRBV20-1 to TRBJ1-1; 7 bases align to TRBD1. J was trimmed by 0 bases and V by 1 base; bases with no gene match: 5. The CDR3 extends over 15 amino acids. CDR1 is DFQATT, CDR2 SNEGSKA, per germline (reference sequence). In nucleotides, the CDR3 is TGCAGTGCTAGAGTTACAGGGGCCCTGAACACTGAAGCTTTCTTT. Protein product: CSARVTGALNTEAFF.